The 2 T cell receptor beta chains presented below share a single source sample, sequenced in a study of T cell clones after liver transplantation. Clones were sequenced by immunoSEQ multiplex PCR, and TCRdb holds only the in-frame ones, with some missing. This table holds roughly 15,000 clones, about 93% found once. The starting material was CD8+ T cells from blood, obtained before liver transplant. Receptor source: a human donor who received a liver transplant.

This clone is medium-sized (0.01 to 0.1%) in the sample. This chain links TRBV19 with TRBJ1-1; D is unclear. CDR1 LNHDA and CDR2 SQIVND come from the germline V gene (reference sequence). The CDR3 loop spans 13 amino acids. Between the trimmed V and J ends, which lost 3 bases and 4 bases, there was a span of 9 bases. CDR3 loop: CASSILVATEAFF. The CDR3 bases are TGTGCCAGTAGTATCCTGGTGGCCACTGAAGCTTTCTTT.

The V call is TRBV28, the J call TRBJ1-5; D gene ambiguous. V was clipped by 7 bases and J by 5 bases, with 15 bases between them. Germline V lookup: CDR1 MDHEN, CDR2 SYDVKM. The CDR3 has 14 residues. The CDR3 is CASNLRAYYQPQHF. The CDR3 bases are TGTGCCAGCAATCTGAGGGCCTATTATCAGCCCCAGCATTTT.